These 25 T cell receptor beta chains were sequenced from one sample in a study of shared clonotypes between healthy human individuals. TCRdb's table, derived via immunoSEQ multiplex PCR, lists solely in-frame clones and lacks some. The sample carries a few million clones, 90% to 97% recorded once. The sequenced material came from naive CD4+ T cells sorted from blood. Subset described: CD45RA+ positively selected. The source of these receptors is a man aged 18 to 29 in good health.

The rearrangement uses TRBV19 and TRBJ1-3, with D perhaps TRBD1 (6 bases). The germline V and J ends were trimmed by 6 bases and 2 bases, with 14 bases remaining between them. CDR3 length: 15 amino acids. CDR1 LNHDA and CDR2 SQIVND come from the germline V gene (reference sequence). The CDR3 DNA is TGTGCCAGTAGCCCCCTTCGGACAGCTGGAAACACCATATATTTT. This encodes CASSPLRTAGNTIYF.

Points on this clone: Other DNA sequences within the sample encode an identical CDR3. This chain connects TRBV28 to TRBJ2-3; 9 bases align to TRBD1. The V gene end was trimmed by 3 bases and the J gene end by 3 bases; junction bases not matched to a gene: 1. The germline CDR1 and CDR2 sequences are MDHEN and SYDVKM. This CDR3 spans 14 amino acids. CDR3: CASSLGQGTDTQYF. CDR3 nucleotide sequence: TGTGCCAGCAGTTTGGGACAGGGAACAGATACGCAGTATTTT.

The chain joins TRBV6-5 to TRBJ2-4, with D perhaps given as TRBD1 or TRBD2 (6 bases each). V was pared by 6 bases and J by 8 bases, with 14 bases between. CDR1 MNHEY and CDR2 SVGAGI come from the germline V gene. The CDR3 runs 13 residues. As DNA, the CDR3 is TGTGCCAGCAGGGAGGGGGTGAGGGACATTCAGTACTTC. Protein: CASREGVRDIQYF.

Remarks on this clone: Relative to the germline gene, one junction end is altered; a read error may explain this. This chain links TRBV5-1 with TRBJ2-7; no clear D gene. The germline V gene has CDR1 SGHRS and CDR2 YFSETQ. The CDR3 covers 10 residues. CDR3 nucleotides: TGCGCCAGCAGAGGCACCCCCATGGACTTC. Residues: CASRGTPMDF.

The CDR3 region is CASSVGLADTYEQYF. As DNA, the CDR3 is TGCGCCAGCAGCGTGGGACTAGCGGACACCTACGAGCAGTACTTC. The chain recombines TRBV5-1 with TRBJ2-7; 11 positions match TRBD2. This CDR3 comprises 15 residues. Per the germline V gene, CDR1 is SGHRS and CDR2 is YFSETQ. V gave up 4 bases and J gave up 2 bases; unmatched junction bases: 5.

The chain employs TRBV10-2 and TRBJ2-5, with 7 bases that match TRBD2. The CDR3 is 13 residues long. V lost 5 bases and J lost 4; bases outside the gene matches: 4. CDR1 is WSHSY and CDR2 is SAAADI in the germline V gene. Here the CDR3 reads CASSRWGGETQYF. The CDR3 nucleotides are TGCGCCAGCAGTCGGTGGGGGGGAGAGACCCAGTACTTC.

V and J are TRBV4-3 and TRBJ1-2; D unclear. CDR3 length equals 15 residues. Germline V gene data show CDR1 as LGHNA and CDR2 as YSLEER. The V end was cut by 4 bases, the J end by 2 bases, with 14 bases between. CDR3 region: CASSPGGQLNYGYTF. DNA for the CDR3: TGCGCCAGCAGCCCCGGAGGGCAGCTGAACTATGGCTACACCTTC.

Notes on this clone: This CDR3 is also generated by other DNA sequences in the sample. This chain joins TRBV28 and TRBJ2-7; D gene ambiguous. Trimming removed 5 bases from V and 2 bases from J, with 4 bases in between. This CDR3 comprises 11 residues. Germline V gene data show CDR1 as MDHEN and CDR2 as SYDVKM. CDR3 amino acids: CASSKPYEQYF. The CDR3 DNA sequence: TGTGCCAGCAGTAAGCCCTACGAGCAGTACTTC.

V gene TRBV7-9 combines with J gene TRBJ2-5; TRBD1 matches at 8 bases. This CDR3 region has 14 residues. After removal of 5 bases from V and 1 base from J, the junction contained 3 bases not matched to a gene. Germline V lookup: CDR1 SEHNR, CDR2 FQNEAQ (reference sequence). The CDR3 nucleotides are TGTGCCAGCAGCAAGGGACAGGCCCAAGAGACCCAGTACTTC. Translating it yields CASSKGQAQETQYF.

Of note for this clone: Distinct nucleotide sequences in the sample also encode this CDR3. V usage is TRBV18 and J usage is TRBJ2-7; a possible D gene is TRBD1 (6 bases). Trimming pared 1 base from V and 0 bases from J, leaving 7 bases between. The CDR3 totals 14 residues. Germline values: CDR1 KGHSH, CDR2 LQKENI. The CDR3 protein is CASSPRDTSYEQYF. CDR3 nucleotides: TGTGCCAGCTCACCACGGGACACCTCCTACGAGCAGTACTTC.

CDR3 amino acids: CASSSTSLSTGNTIYF. CDR3 in DNA: TGTGCCAGCAGTTCGACCAGTTTATCCACTGGAAACACCATATATTTT. V and J are TRBV28 and TRBJ1-3; D uncertain. Between the trimmed V and J ends, which lost 4 bases and 2 bases, there was a span of 15 bases. CDR3 length: 16 amino acids. The germline V gene has CDR1 MDHEN and CDR2 SYDVKM.

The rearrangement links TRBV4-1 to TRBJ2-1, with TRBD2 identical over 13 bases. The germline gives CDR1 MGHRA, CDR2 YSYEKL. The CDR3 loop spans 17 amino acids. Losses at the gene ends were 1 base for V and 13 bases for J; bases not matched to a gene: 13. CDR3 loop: CASSQGTSGSWGGEQFF. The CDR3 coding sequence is TGCGCCAGCAGCCAAGGGACTAGCGGGAGTTGGGGTGGGGAACAGTTCTTC.

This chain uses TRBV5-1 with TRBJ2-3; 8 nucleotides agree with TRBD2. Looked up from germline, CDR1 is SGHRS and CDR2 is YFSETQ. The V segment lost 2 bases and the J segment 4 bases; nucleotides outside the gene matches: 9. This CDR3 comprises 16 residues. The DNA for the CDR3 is TGCGCCAGCAGCTTAATCACGGGAGGGAGTGCAGATACGCAGTATTTT. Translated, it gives CASSLITGGSADTQYF.

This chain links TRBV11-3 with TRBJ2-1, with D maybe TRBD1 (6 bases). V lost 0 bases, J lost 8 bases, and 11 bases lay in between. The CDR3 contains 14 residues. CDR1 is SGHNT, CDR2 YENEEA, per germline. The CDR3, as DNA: TGTGCCAGCAGCTTAGATGGGGGCTTGGATGAGCAGTTCTTC. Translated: CASSLDGGLDEQFF.

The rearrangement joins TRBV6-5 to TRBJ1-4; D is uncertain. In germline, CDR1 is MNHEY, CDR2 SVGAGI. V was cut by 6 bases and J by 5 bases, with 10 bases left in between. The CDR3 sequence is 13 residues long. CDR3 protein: CASSNTANEKLFF. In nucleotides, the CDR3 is TGTGCCAGCAGCAACACAGCGAATGAAAAACTGTTTTTT.

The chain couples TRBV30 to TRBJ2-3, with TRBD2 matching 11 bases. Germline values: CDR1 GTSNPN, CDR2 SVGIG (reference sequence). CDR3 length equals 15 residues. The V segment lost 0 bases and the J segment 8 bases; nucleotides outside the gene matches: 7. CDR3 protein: CAWSVLAGGPGTQYF. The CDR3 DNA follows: TGTGCCTGGAGTGTGTTAGCGGGGGGGCCGGGTACGCAGTATTTT.

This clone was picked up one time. The CDR3, as DNA: TGTGCCAGCAGCGTAGGATGGGGGGCGGGTTACGAGCAGTACTTC. This gives the protein CASSVGWGAGYEQYF. J is TRBJ2-7 and V is TRBV9; D could derive from TRBD1 or TRBD2 (6 bases each). This CDR3 has 15 amino acids. Trimming took off 0 bases at V and 4 bases at J, with 14 bases between the two ends. CDR1 and CDR2 from the germline V gene are SGDLS and YYNGEE.

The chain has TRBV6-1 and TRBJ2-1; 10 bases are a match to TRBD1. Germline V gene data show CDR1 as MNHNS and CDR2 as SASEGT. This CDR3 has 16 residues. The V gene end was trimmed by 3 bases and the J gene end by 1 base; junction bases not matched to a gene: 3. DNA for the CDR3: TGTGCCAGCAGTGAGCCGGGACAGGGGTCCTACAATGAGCAGTTCTTC. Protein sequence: CASSEPGQGSYNEQFF.

In DNA, the CDR3 is TGCAGCGTTGAAGACCCGACAGGGAATCAGCCCCAGCATTTT. It specifies CSVEDPTGNQPQHF. V usage is TRBV29-1 and J usage is TRBJ1-5, with 7 bases identical to TRBD1. The CDR3 extends over 14 amino acids. Germline CDR1 is SQVTM and CDR2 is ANQGSEA. Trimming removed 0 bases from V and 4 bases from J; junction bases left unmatched: 3. Full variable domain (rest looked up from reference TRBV29-1 and TRBJ1-5): SAVISQKPSRDICQRGTSLTIQCQVDSQVTMMFWYRQQPGQSLTLIATANQGSEATYESGFVIDKFPISRPNLTFSTLTVSNMSPEDSSIYLCSVEDPTGNQPQHFGDGTRLSIL.

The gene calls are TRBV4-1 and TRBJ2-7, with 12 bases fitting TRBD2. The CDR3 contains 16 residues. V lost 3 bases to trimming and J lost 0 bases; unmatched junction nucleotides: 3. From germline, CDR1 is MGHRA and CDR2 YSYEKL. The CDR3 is CASSHLTSGGSYEQYF. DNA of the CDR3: TGCGCCAGCAGCCACCTGACTAGCGGGGGCTCCTACGAGCAGTACTTC.

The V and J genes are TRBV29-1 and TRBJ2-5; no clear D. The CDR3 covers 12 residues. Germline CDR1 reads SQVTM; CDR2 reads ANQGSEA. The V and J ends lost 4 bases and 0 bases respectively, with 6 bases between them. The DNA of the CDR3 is TGCAGCGTTGCCCAGGACCAAGAGACCCAGTACTTC. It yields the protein CSVAQDQETQYF.

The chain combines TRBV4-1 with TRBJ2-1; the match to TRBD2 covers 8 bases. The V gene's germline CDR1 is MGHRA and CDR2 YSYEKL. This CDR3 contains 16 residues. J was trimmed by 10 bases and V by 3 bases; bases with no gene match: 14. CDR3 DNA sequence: TGCGCCAGCAGCCAGCCGGTGCCGGGAGGGTTAATCGAGCAGTTCTTC. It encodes CASSQPVPGGLIEQFF.

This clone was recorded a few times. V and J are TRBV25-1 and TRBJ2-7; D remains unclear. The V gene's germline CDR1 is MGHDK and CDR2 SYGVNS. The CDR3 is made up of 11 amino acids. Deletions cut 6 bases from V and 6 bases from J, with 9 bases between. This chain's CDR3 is CASSQVGEQYF. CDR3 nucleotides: TGTGCCAGCAGCCAGGTCGGCGAGCAGTACTTC.

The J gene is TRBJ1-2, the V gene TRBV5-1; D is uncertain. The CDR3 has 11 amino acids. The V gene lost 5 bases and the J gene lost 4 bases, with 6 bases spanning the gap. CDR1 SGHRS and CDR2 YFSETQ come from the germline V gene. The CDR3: CASRGVYGYTF. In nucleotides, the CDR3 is TGCGCCAGCAGGGGTGTCTATGGCTACACCTTC.

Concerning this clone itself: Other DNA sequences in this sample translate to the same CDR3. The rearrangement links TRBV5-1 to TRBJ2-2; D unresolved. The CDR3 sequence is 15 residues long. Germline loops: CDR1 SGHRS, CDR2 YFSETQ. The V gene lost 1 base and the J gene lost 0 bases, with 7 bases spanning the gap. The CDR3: CASSLQQTNTGELFF. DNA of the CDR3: TGCGCCAGCAGCTTGCAACAGACGAACACCGGGGAGCTGTTTTTT.